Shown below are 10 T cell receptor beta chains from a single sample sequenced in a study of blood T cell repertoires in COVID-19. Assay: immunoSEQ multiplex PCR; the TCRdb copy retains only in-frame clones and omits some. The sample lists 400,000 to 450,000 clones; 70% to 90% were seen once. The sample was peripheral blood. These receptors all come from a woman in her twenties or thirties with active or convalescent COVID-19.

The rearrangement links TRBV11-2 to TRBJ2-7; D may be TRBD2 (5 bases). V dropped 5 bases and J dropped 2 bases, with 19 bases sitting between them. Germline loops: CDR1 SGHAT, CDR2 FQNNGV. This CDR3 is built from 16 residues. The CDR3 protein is CASSPRVGSTPYEQYF. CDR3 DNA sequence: TGTGCCAGCAGCCCGAGGGTGGGAAGTACCCCCTACGAGCAGTACTTC.

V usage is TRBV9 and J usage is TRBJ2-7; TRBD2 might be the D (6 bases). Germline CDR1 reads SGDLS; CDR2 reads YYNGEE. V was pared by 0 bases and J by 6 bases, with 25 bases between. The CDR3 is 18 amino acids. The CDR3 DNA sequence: TGTGCCAGCAGCGTAGGTCTCGGGGACGGGAGCTCTCCTGGCGAGCAGTACTTC. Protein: CASSVGLGDGSSPGEQYF.

CDR3 nucleotides: TGCGCCAGCAGCCAAGGACAGGGTCTGTTTTTT. This encodes CASSQGQGLFF. The chain links TRBV4-1 to TRBJ1-4; 7 positions agree with TRBD1. Trimming removed 1 base from V and 14 bases from J; junction bases left unmatched: 1. Germline V lookup: CDR1 MGHRA, CDR2 YSYEKL. The CDR3 is 11 residues long.

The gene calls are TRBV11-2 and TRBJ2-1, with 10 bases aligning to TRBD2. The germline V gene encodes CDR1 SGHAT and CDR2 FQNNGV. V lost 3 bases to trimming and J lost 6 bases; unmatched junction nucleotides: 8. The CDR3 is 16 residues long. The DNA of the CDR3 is TGTGCCAGCAGCTTGTCAAGCGGGGGGGCCGGCAATGAGCAGTTCTTC. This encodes CASSLSSGGAGNEQFF.

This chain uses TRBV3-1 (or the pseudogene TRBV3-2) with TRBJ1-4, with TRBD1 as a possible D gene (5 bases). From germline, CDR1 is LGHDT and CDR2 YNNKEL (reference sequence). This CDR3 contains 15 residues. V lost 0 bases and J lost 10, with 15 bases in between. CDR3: CASSQESWGRGKLFF. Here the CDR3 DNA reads TGTGCCAGCAGCCAAGAATCTTGGGGCCGAGGAAAACTGTTTTTT.

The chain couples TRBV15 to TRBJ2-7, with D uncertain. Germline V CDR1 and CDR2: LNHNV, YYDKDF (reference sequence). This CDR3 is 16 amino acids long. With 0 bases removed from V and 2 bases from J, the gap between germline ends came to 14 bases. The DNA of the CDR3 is TGTGCCACCAGCAGAGATTCGGCGGCCCTGCCCTACGAGCAGTACTTC. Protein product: CATSRDSAALPYEQYF. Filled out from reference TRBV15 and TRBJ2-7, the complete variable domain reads DAMVIQNPRYQVTQFGKPVTLSCSQTLNHNVMYWYQQKSSQAPKLLFHYYDKDFNNEADTPDNFQSRRPNTSFCFLDIRSPGLGDTAMYLCATSRDSAALPYEQYFGPGTRLTVT.

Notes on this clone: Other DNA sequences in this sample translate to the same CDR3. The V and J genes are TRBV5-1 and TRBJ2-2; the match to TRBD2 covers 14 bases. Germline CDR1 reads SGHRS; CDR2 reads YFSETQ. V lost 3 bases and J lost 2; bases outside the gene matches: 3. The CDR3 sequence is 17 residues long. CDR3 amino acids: CASSSGLAGGNTGELFF. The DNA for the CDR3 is TGCGCCAGCAGCTCTGGACTAGCGGGGGGTAACACCGGGGAGCTGTTTTTT.

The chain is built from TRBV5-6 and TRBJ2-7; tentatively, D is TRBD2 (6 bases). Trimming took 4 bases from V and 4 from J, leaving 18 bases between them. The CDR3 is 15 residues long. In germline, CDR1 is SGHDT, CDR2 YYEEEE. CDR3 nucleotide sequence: TGTGCCAGCAGCCCCCTCAGGGAGGCCTTGTACGAGCAGTACTTC. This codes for CASSPLREALYEQYF.

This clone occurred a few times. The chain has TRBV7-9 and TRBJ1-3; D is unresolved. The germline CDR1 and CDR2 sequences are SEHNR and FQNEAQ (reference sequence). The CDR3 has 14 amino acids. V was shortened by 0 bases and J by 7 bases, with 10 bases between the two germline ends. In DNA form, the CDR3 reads TGTGCCAGCAGCTTAGCTCTGGGCGGGAACACCATATATTTT. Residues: CASSLALGGNTIYF.

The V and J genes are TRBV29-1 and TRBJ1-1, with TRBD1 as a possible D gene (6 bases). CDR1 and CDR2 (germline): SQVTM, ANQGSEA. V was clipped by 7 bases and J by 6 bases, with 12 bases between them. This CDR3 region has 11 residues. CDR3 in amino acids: CSGTSGAEAFF. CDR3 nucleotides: TGCAGCGGAACTTCAGGGGCTGAAGCTTTCTTT.